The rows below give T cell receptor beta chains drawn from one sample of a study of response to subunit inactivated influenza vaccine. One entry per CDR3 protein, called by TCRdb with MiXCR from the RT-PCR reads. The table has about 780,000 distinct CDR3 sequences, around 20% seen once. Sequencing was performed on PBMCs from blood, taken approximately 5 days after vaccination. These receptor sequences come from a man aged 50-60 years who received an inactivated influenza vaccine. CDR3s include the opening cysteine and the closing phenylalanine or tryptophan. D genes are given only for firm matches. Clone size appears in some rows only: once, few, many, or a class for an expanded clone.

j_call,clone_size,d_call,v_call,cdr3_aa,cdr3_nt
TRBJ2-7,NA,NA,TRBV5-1,CASSLDGSSAYEQYF,TGCGCCAGCAGCCTGGACGGAAGTTCCGCCTACGAGCAGTACTTC
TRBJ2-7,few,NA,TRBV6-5,CASSYRNTGRASYEQYF,TGTGCCAGCAGTTACCGCAACACAGGCAGGGCGTCCTACGAGCAGTACTTC
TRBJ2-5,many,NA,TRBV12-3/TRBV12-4,CASSTGGIQETQYF,TGTGCCAGCAGTACCGGAGGGATTCAAGAGACCCAGTACTTC
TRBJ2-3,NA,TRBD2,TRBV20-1,CSARDHEWGGDTDTQYF,TGCAGTGCTAGAGATCATGAATGGGGGGGGGACACAGATACGCAGTATTTT
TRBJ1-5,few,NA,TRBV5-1,CASSLEGEGQPQHF,TGCGCCAGCAGCTTGGAGGGAGAAGGGCAGCCCCAGCATTTT
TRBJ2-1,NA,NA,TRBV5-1,CASSFGGTTYNEQFF,TGCGCCAGCAGCTTTGGCGGGACCACCTACAATGAGCAGTTCTTC
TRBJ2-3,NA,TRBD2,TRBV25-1,CASSDAGGGWADTQYF,TGTGCCAGCAGTGATGCTGGGGGGGGGTGGGCAGATACGCAGTATTTT
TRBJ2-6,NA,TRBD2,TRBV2,CASSEGGLAGSGANVLTF,TGTGCCAGCAGTGAAGGAGGACTAGCTGGATCTGGGGCCAACGTCCTGACTTTC
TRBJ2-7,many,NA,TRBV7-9,CASSLSPYEQYF,TGTGCCAGCAGCTTAAGCCCCTACGAGCAGTACTTC
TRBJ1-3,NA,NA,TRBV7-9,CASSSFYSGYSGNTIYF,TGTGCCAGCAGCTCATTCTATAGTGGGTACTCTGGAAACACCATATATTTT
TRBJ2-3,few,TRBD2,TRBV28,CASSSSGLSGGATDTQYF,TGTGCCAGCAGTTCGTCGGGACTGAGCGGGGGGGCCACAGATACGCAGTATTTT
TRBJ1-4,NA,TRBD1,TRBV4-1,CASSQVRTGSPEKLFF,TGCGCCAGCAGCCAAGTGAGGACAGGGAGTCCCGAAAAACTGTTTTTT
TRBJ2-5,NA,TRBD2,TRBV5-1,CASSNPLAGVQETQYF,TGCGCCAGCAGCAATCCCCTAGCGGGGGTCCAAGAGACCCAGTACTTC
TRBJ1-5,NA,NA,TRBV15,CASSPGGPNQPQHF,TGTGCCAGCAGCCCGGGGGGACCCAATCAGCCCCAGCATTTT
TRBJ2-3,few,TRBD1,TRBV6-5,CASSFGQATTDTQYF,TGTGCCAGCAGTTTCGGACAGGCAACCACAGATACGCAGTATTTT
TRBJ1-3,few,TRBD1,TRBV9,CASSPGGQSNTIYF,TGTGCCAGCAGCCCAGGGGGACAGTCCAACACCATATATTTT
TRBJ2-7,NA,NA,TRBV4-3,CASSQDTGRHGYEQYF,TGCGCCAGCAGCCAAGATACGGGACGGCACGGGTACGAGCAGTACTTC
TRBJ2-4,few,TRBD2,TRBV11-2,CASSLTPSGSYAIQYF,TGTGCCAGCAGCTTAACGCCTAGCGGGAGTTATGCTATTCAGTACTTC
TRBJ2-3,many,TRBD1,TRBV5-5,CASRSTGDTQYF,TGTGCCAGCAGGTCGACAGGGGATACGCAGTATTTT
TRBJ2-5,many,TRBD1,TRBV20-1,CSAGQGAETQYF,TGCAGTGCTGGACAGGGCGCAGAGACCCAGTACTTC
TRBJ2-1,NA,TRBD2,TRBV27,CASSLLQWEGPRNEQFF,TGTGCCAGCAGTCTGCTTCAGTGGGAGGGCCCCAGGAATGAGCAGTTCTTC
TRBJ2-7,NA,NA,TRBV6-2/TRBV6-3,CASSLDGISYEQYF,TGTGCCAGCAGTCTTGACGGAATTTCCTACGAGCAGTACTTC
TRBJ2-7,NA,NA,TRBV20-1,CSASRDTREQYF,TGCAGTGCTAGCCGGGACACCAGAGAGCAGTACTTC
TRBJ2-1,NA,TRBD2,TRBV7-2,CASSFMDGRDGGTPWTYNEQFF,TGTGCCAGCAGCTTCATGGACGGTCGGGACGGGGGGACTCCCTGGACCTACAATGAGCAGTTCTTC
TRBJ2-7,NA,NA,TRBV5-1,CASSLARSGIEEQYF,TGCGCCAGCAGCTTGGCCAGGAGTGGTATTGAGGAGCAGTACTTC
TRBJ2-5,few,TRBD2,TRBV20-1,CSATSGNQETQYF,TGCAGTGCGACTAGCGGGAACCAAGAGACCCAGTACTTC
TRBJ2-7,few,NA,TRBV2,CASSAGRGAREQYF,TGTGCCAGCAGCGCCGGTAGGGGGGCACGGGAGCAGTACTTC
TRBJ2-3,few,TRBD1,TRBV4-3,CASSHHGTGGLTDTQYF,TGCGCCAGCAGCCATCACGGGACAGGGGGCCTTACAGATACGCAGTATTTT
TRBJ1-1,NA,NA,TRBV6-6,CASSYSPISEAFF,TGTGCCAGCAGTTACTCCCCGATATCTGAAGCTTTCTTT
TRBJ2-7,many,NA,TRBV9,CASSVGPESYEQYF,TGTGCCAGCAGCGTAGGGCCCGAATCCTACGAGCAGTACTTC
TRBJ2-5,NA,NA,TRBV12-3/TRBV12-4,CASTQRRGMETQYF,TGTGCCAGCACTCAACGGAGGGGAATGGAGACCCAGTACTTC
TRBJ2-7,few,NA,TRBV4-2,CASSQDPGQYYYEQYF,TGTGCCAGCAGCCAAGACCCTGGACAGTACTACTACGAGCAGTACTTC
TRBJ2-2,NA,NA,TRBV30,CAWSVLRGANTGELFF,TGTGCCTGGAGTGTTTTAAGGGGAGCGAACACCGGGGAGCTGTTTTTT
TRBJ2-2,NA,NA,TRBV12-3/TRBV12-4,CASSLFSTGELFF,TGTGCCAGCAGTTTATTTTCGACCGGGGAGCTGTTTTTT
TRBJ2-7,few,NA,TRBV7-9,CASSPPGGIPHEQYF,TGTGCCAGCAGCCCGCCCGGCGGAATTCCGCACGAGCAGTACTTC
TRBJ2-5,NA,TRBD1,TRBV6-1,CASNRQGMYETQYF,TGTGCCAGCAATAGACAGGGGATGTATGAGACCCAGTACTTC
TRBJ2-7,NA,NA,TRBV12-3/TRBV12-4,CASSLTRPGTLDEQYF,TGTGCCAGCAGTTTAACACGACCCGGAACCTTGGACGAGCAGTACTTC
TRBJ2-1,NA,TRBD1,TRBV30,CAFATGNYNEQFF,TGTGCCTTCGCGACAGGGAACTACAATGAGCAGTTCTTC
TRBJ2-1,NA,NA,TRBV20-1,CSARGAASSYNEQFF,TGCAGTGCTAGGGGAGCGGCAAGCTCCTACAATGAGCAGTTCTTC
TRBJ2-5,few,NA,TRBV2,CASSEQSRETQYF,TGTGCCAGCAGTGAACAGTCCCGAGAGACCCAGTACTTC
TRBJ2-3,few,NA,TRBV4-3,CASSQVAGVTDTQYF,TGCGCCAGCAGCCAAGTAGCCGGGGTCACAGATACGCAGTATTTT
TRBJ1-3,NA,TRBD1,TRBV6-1,CASREQGISGNTIYF,TGTGCCAGCAGGGAACAGGGGATCTCTGGAAACACCATATATTTT
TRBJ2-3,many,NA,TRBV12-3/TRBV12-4,CASSPGSAGASDTQYF,TGTGCCAGCAGCCCCGGGTCGGCAGGGGCTTCAGATACGCAGTATTTT
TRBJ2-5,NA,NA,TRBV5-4,CASSSPWIEGAETQYF,TGTGCCAGCAGCTCCCCCTGGATTGAGGGCGCGGAGACCCAGTACTTC
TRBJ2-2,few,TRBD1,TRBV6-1,CASRQGRAGELFF,TGTGCCAGCAGACAGGGGCGGGCCGGGGAGCTGTTTTTT
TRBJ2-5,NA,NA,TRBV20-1,CSAYTRGQETQYF,TGCAGTGCTTACACTAGAGGCCAAGAGACCCAGTACTTC
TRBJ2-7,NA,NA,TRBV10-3,CAIGSPGDNYEQYF,TGTGCCATCGGATCCCCAGGGGACAACTACGAGCAGTACTTC
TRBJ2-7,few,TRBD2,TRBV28,CASSLPREEYEQYF,TGTGCCAGCAGTTTACCCCGGGAGGAGTACGAGCAGTACTTC